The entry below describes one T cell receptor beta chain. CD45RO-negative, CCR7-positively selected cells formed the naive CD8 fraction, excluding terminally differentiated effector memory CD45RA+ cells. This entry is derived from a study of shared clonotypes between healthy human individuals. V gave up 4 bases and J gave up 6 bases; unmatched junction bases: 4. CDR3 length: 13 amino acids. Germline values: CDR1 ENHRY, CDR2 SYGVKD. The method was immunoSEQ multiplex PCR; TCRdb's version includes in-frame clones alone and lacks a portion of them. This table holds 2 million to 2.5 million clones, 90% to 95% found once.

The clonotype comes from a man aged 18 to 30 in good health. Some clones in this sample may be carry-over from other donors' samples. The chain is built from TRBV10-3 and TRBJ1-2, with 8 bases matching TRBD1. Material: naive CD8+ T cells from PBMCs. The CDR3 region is CAISASGGDGYTF. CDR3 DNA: TGTGCCATCAGTGCCTCAGGGGGCGATGGCTACACCTTC.